The subject of this entry is one T cell receptor beta chain. Participant ages covered about 18 to 95 years across approximately 25 US areas. Cohorts were assigned according to the clinical history that participants reported. The sample originates from a study of blood T cell repertoires in COVID-19. Across the whole study: PBMCs, B-cell-depleted T cells, or T cells provided the cDNA or gDNA that made up the material.

This CDR3 has 15 amino acids. Germline CDR1 LGHNA, CDR2 YNFKEQ. With 3 bases removed from V and 3 bases from J, the gap between germline ends came to 15 bases. Original processing methods: By means of reference gene primer amplification, nucleated cell counts were estimated. Repertoires were generated with immunoSEQ multiplex PCR, while TCRdb's copy carries only in-frame clones and drops some. Clone size and V and J calls were adopted from that table, with D and trimming inferred from the DNA. The sample lists 200,000 to 250,000 clones, 85% to 90% occurring once. The chain employs TRBV4-2 and TRBJ2-7, with D possibly TRBD1 on 7 matching bases. The clonotype comes from a woman aged 18-30 years in a cohort exposed to, infected with or recovered from COVID-19 (not recorded which). The sequenced sample was PBMCs or T cells enriched from blood (not recorded which). In DNA form, the CDR3 reads TGTGCCAGCAGCCAGGAACAGGGGAGGTTCTACGAGCAGTACTTC. Its protein is CASSQEQGRFYEQYF.